This T cell receptor beta chain originates from a study of Ad26.COV2.S vaccination and SARS-CoV-2 variants. Study background: Donor was one of the participants in the Ad26.COV2.S arm of the COV1001 trial. The authors gave Ad26.COV2.S intramuscularly, either once or twice 56 days apart. Broader study findings: Across vaccine and placebo recipients, the breadth of non-spike TCRs was similar.

This clone appeared a single time. Its antigen is currently unknown. This sample's treatment: around 19 received Ad26.COV2.S at low or high dose, single or two shots; about 5 received placebo; per-sample allocation not given. Repertoires come from day 63 after the first vaccine or placebo injection. TCRdb's table, derived via immunoSEQ multiplex PCR, lists solely in-frame clones and lacks some. Here the sample spans around 450,000 clones, 89% being singletons. Sample: peripheral blood, taken in a trial of Ad26.COV2.S vaccine versus placebo. This clonotype originated in a person between 18 and 65 years old who received the Ad26.COV2.S COVID-19 vaccine or a placebo.

The CDR3 region is CASGLVTGRGNTIYF. The CDR3 region has the DNA TGTGCTAGTGGTTTGGTAACAGGGCGAGGAAACACCATATATTTT. The V call is TRBV12-5, the J call TRBJ1-3; TRBD1 is a possible D gene (6 bases). Germline assignment: CDR1 LGHNT and CDR2 FRNRAP. The CDR3 length is 15 residues. V dropped 0 bases and J dropped 4 bases, with 10 bases sitting between them.